This T cell receptor beta chain came from a study of blood T cells in healthy people across ages. Study-level points and caveats: Greater diversity and more naive CD4+ cells were seen in long-lived donors than in aged donors.

In its sample, this clonotype was seen many times. No antigen is known for it. With a J-beta primer mix and a sample-barcoded 5' primer, a second PCR ran roughly 7 to 11 cycles. TCRdb independently ran MiXCR on the 5' RACE reads; one entry per CDR3 protein. The table has 1.6 million or so distinct CDR3 sequences, about 31% seen once. Total RNA was extracted at no less than 6 micrograms per sample. The CDR3 covers 15 residues. The V segment lost 4 bases and the J segment 5 bases; nucleotides outside the gene matches: 9. The germline V gene encodes CDR1 MGHRA and CDR2 YSYEKL. This receptor was taken from a woman aged 30 to 39 in good health. The J gene is TRBJ2-5, the V gene TRBV4-1, with 8 bases fitting TRBD2. Sequenced material: blood. CDR3 loop: CASSLQRELGETQYF. Here the CDR3 DNA reads TGCGCCAGCAGCCTCCAGCGGGAGCTGGGGGAGACCCAGTACTTC.